This entry describes one T cell receptor (beta chain). What it binds is unknown. The data were taken from a study of cytomegalovirus exposure and HLA in healthy donors. Study-level background: Sequencing of around 200 million T cells in an earlier analysis found 100 million to 140 million unique TCR beta sequences.

Study findings and constraints: An observed cluster of highly shared sequence variants was recorded as a likely sequencing artifact.

The CDR3 extends over 12 amino acids. Germline V CDR1 and CDR2: SNHLY, FYNNEI. V lost 7 bases, J lost 4 bases, and 10 bases lay in between. PCR amplification relied on 60 Vbeta primers (plus 13 Jbeta primers). Some clones are missing from TCRdb's copy, which holds only in-frame ones; the method was immunoSEQ multiplex PCR. The sample comprises about 160,000 clones, 80% of which are singletons, and 9.7% rests with the top ten. J is TRBJ1-1 and V is TRBV2; D possibly corresponds to TRBD1 (5 bases). The sequence derives from a man younger than 30 in good health and CMV-seropositive. Specimen: PBMCs. CDR3 sequence: CASNGGGTEAFF. As DNA, the CDR3 is TGTGCCAGCAATGGGGGGGGCACTGAAGCTTTCTTT.